This T cell receptor (beta chain) emerged from a study of cytomegalovirus exposure and HLA in healthy donors. The PCR contained 60 Vbeta and 13 Jbeta primers. TCRdb's copy holds only in-frame clones and misses some; the assay was immunoSEQ multiplex PCR. The repertoire includes fewer than 85,000 clones, around 83% of them detected once, and 15% to 20% sits in the top ten. The sequenced material came from PBMCs. The receptor comes from a man between 65 and 85 years old in good health and CMV-seropositive.

The CDR3 protein is CATSRDRQPQHF. CDR3 DNA sequence: TGTGCCACCAGCAGAGATCGGCAGCCCCAGCATTTT. V usage is TRBV15 and J usage is TRBJ1-5, with D unclear. Germline V gene data show CDR1 as LNHNV and CDR2 as YYDKDF (reference sequence). Trimming shortened V by 0 bases and J by 7 bases, and 4 bases separated the two germline ends. This CDR3 has 12 amino acids.